A selection of T cell receptor beta chains follows, all from one sample in a study of T cell responses to AZD1222 COVID-19 vaccine. Here immunoSEQ multiplex PCR was the method, and the copy in TCRdb shows in-frame clones only, minus some. Here the sample spans 95,000 to 150,000 clones, about nine tenths being singletons. Sequenced here: peripheral blood, sampled on day 0 of AZD1222 vaccination. These TCRs come from an adult in good health. The CDR3 runs from the conserved cysteine through the conserved F or W. The D gene is left open where the match is weak. Rows give clone size only sometimes, using once, few, many, or a class for an expanded clone.

d_gene	v_gene	j_gene	abundance	CDR3aa	CDR3nt
NA	TRBV6-5	TRBJ1-5	NA	CASRPGSYSNQPQHF	TGTGCCAGCAGGCCGGGATCCTATAGCAATCAGCCCCAGCATTTT
TRBD1	TRBV7-3	TRBJ1-2	NA	CASSLAGGQGVSGYTF	TGTGCCAGCAGCTTAGCCGGGGGACAGGGGGTTTCCGGCTACACCTTC
TRBD1	TRBV9	TRBJ2-2	NA	CASSVETGGVTGELFF	TGTGCCAGCAGCGTGGAAACAGGGGGCGTCACCGGGGAGCTGTTTTTT
TRBD2	TRBV3-1/TRBV3-2	TRBJ2-1	few	CASSRGLAGSSYNEQFF	TGTGCCAGCAGCCGGGGACTAGCGGGAAGCTCCTACAATGAGCAGTTCTTC
NA	TRBV27	TRBJ2-2	NA	CASRWIGGELFF	TGTGCCAGCAGATGGATTGGCGGGGAGCTGTTTTTT
NA	TRBV28	TRBJ2-7	NA	CASTPRLATYEQYF	TGTGCCAGTACTCCCCGGCTGGCTACCTACGAGCAGTACTTC
NA	TRBV27	TRBJ2-1	NA	CASSFGNEQFF	TGTGCCAGCAGTTTTGGCAATGAGCAGTTCTTC
TRBD2	TRBV5-4	TRBJ2-6	NA	CASSLEGLAVSGANVLTF	TGTGCCAGCAGCTTAGAGGGACTAGCGGTCTCTGGGGCCAACGTCCTGACTTTC
NA	TRBV30	TRBJ1-5	NA	CAWSVREDQPQHF	TGTGCCTGGAGTGTTCGAGAGGATCAGCCCCAGCATTTT
TRBD2	TRBV28	TRBJ2-1	NA	CASSLGAGGRNEQFF	TGTGCCAGCAGTTTAGGAGCGGGGGGGCGCAATGAGCAGTTCTTC
NA	TRBV28	TRBJ1-2	NA	CASSPNYGYTF	TGTGCCAGCAGTCCTAACTATGGCTACACCTTC
NA	TRBV2	TRBJ1-1	NA	CASSAGGTEAFF	TGTGCCAGCAGTGCCGGTGGGACTGAAGCTTTCTTT
TRBD1	TRBV28	TRBJ1-2	NA	CASSRNRGAVDGYTF	TGTGCCAGCAGTCGAAACAGGGGGGCAGTGGATGGCTACACCTTC
TRBD1	TRBV28	TRBJ1-1	NA	CASSRDSMNTEAFF	TGTGCCAGCAGTCGGGACAGCATGAACACTGAAGCTTTCTTT
NA	TRBV7-9	TRBJ2-1	NA	CASSLAPAARPGEQFF	TGTGCCAGCAGCTTAGCCCCAGCGGCCCGGCCAGGTGAGCAGTTCTTC
NA	TRBV19	TRBJ1-5	NA	CASSIQSVGPQHF	TGTGCCAGTAGTATTCAGAGCGTGGGGCCCCAGCATTTT
TRBD1	TRBV28	TRBJ1-4	NA	CASSLGGTVNEKLFF	TGTGCCAGCAGTCTGGGGGGGACAGTTAATGAAAAACTGTTTTTT
NA	TRBV10-2	TRBJ1-5	NA	CASGRALESQHF	TGCGCCAGCGGCAGGGCTTTGGAGTCCCAGCATTTT
NA	TRBV6-5	TRBJ1-3	NA	CATGGLTEGNTIYF	TGTGCCACCGGGGGTCTTACAGAAGGAAACACCATATATTTT
NA	TRBV19	TRBJ1-1	medium-sized	CASSIGEGTEAFF	TGTGCCAGTAGTATCGGCGAAGGCACTGAAGCTTTCTTT
NA	TRBV6-5	TRBJ1-1	NA	CASSRNGLNTEAFF	TGTGCCAGCAGTAGAAATGGATTGAACACTGAAGCTTTCTTT
NA	TRBV15	TRBJ1-4	once	CATSRDRTVEKLFF	TGTGCCACCAGCAGAGATCGGACTGTTGAAAAACTGTTTTTT
TRBD1	TRBV7-9	TRBJ1-4	NA	CASTLDRAATNEKLFF	TGTGCCAGCACCCTGGACAGGGCCGCAACTAATGAAAAACTGTTTTTT
NA	TRBV6-5	TRBJ1-3	NA	CASSYSLVGGNTIYF	TGTGCCAGCAGTTACTCCCTGGTGGGTGGAAACACCATATATTTT
TRBD2	TRBV3-1/TRBV3-2	TRBJ2-5	once	CASSRRLIAGVSQETQYF	TGTGCCAGCAGCCGAAGATTAATAGCGGGAGTATCCCAAGAGACCCAGTACTTC
NA	TRBV5-4	TRBJ1-2	NA	CASSSQTARPYGYTF	TGTGCCAGCAGCTCCCAGACAGCCCGACCCTATGGCTACACCTTC
TRBD1	TRBV11-2	TRBJ1-6	NA	CASSLGDSDNSPLHF	TGTGCCAGCAGCTTAGGGGACAGCGATAATTCACCCCTCCACTTT
NA	TRBV30	TRBJ1-2	NA	CAWTRGAPNYGYTF	TGTGCCTGGACGAGGGGGGCCCCAAACTATGGCTACACCTTC
NA	TRBV28	TRBJ1-2	NA	CASSLRRPYGYTF	TGTGCCAGCAGTTTACGGCGACCCTATGGCTACACCTTC
NA	TRBV11-3	TRBJ2-7	NA	CASSRGTSGLFGSEQYF	TGTGCCAGCAGCCGCGGGACCAGTGGGTTGTTCGGTAGCGAGCAGTACTTC
TRBD2	TRBV3-1/TRBV3-2	TRBJ2-1	NA	CASSQGTSGDNEQFF	TGTGCCAGCAGCCAAGGGACTAGCGGCGACAATGAGCAGTTCTTC
NA	TRBV18	TRBJ2-1	NA	CASSPTRVDEQFF	TGTGCCAGCTCACCGACGAGGGTGGATGAGCAGTTCTTC
TRBD1	TRBV28	TRBJ1-1	once	CASSLEGATEAFF	TGTGCCAGCAGTTTAGAGGGGGCGACTGAAGCTTTCTTT
NA	TRBV6-5	TRBJ1-4	few	CASSTGRLFFF	TGTGCCAGCAGCACTGGACGGCTCTTCTTTTTT
NA	TRBV19	TRBJ1-1	NA	CASRLQGGGTEAFF	TGTGCCAGTAGATTACAGGGTGGCGGCACTGAAGCTTTCTTT
NA	TRBV7-9	TRBJ1-1	NA	CASSFRMNTEAFF	TGTGCCAGCAGCTTCCGGATGAACACTGAAGCTTTCTTT
NA	TRBV9	TRBJ1-1	NA	CASSESEVEAFF	TGTGCCAGCAGCGAGTCCGAGGTTGAAGCTTTCTTT
NA	TRBV5-1	TRBJ2-3	NA	CASSQEADTQYF	TGCGCCAGCAGCCAGGAAGCAGATACGCAGTATTTT
NA	TRBV7-9	TRBJ2-5	NA	CASSPPVGTAAGAQYF	TGTGCCAGCAGTCCACCGGTGGGGACTGCCGCAGGGGCCCAGTACTTC
NA	TRBV6-2/TRBV6-3	TRBJ1-4	NA	CASSYSSVLGQGREKLFF	TGTGCCAGCAGTTACTCGAGCGTCTTGGGCCAGGGTCGAGAAAAACTGTTTTTT
TRBD1	TRBV5-1	TRBJ1-2	NA	CASSSQGVEGYTF	TGCGCCAGCAGCTCCCAGGGGGTTGAGGGCTACACCTTC
NA	TRBV10-1	TRBJ2-1	NA	CASSEGDSYNEQFF	TGCGCCAGCAGTGAAGGGGACTCCTACAATGAGCAGTTCTTC
NA	TRBV10-3	TRBJ2-1	NA	CAIGAGTYNEQFF	TGTGCCATCGGCGCGGGGACCTACAATGAGCAGTTCTTC
NA	TRBV11-2	TRBJ2-2	NA	CASSSGNWLGGELFF	TGTGCCAGCAGCTCGGGCAACTGGCTCGGCGGGGAGCTGTTTTTT
TRBD1	TRBV7-2	TRBJ1-1	NA	CASSPGQGVGNTEAFF	TGTGCCAGCAGCCCCGGACAGGGCGTAGGGAACACTGAAGCTTTCTTT
NA	TRBV12-3/TRBV12-4	TRBJ2-5	NA	CASSLGRRETQYF	TGTGCCAGCAGTTTGGGCAGACGGGAGACCCAGTACTTC
TRBD1	TRBV18	TRBJ1-5	NA	CASSPTGGGTADQPQHF	TGTGCCAGCTCACCGACAGGGGGTGGTACGGCGGATCAGCCCCAGCATTTT
NA	TRBV2	TRBJ2-5	NA	CASTIQETQYF	TGTGCCAGCACCATACAAGAGACCCAGTACTTC
NA	TRBV28	TRBJ2-7	once	CASRTGLTYEQYF	TGTGCCAGCAGGACAGGACTTACCTACGAGCAGTACTTC
NA	TRBV6-5	TRBJ2-2	NA	CASTTGRGNTGELFF	TGTGCCAGCACCACAGGGCGCGGGAACACCGGGGAGCTGTTTTTT
NA	TRBV10-3	TRBJ2-1	NA	CAIRAVGTDSTRSYNEQFF	TGTGCCATCAGGGCGGTGGGGACTGATTCAACAAGGTCCTACAATGAGCAGTTCTTC
NA	TRBV19	TRBJ1-2	NA	CASSPSDGTNYGYTF	TGTGCCAGTAGTCCATCGGACGGAACTAACTATGGCTACACCTTC
NA	TRBV9	TRBJ2-1	once	CASSVVRGFLGEQFF	TGTGCCAGCAGCGTAGTTCGTGGGTTTTTGGGTGAGCAGTTCTTC